The following is a T cell receptor (beta chain) sequence with its context. This clonotype has a single count. Its binding antigen is unknown. Base qualities are not recorded, but no much larger clone differs from it by a single base. A single read offers scant evidence. Peripheral blood CD8+ and CD4+ T cells from healthy donors, Susac syndrome patients and multiple sclerosis patients were profiled by high-throughput TCR beta sequencing. The multiple sclerosis controls were treatment-naive patients whose relapsing-remitting disease, either stable or active, fulfilled the revised McDonald criteria. Bulk CD8+ and CD4+ T cells were purified by magnetic negative isolation, while CD8+ TEMRA cells were enriched using FACS. Blood was collected in EDTA tubes and processed within 24 hours, with PBMCs isolated through density gradient centrifugation. PBMCs intended for TCR sequencing were frozen in liquid nitrogen and were later thawed in a 37 degrees C water bath. The sorted or isolated CD4+, CD8+ and CD8+ TEMRA cells reached a purity of at least 90%.

The data stem from a study of CD8 T cells in Susac syndrome (dated by TCRdb to about 2019). Study-wide context: Repertoire sequencing was used to test whether CD8+ T cell activation and differentiation in Susac syndrome was antigen driven. The clonality of the CD8+ T cell repertoire was compared across 12 healthy donors, about 14 Susac syndrome patients and under 19 multiple sclerosis patients. Results the study describes overall, beyond this receptor: The TCR sequencing and HLA analysis was acknowledged to have included a relatively small number of individuals.

RNA was extracted using the RNeasy kit, and roughly 0.5 to 1 microgram was reverse transcribed with random hexamers. TCR beta CDR3 regions were amplified with the immunoSEQ multiplex PCR assay covering 54 Vbeta and 13 Jbeta segments. Bias from PCR amplification was corrected by using a synthetic template baseline for primer optimization and for computational correction. On the authors' methods: Reads were assigned to V, D and J genes according to IMGT and analyzed in immunoSEQ Analyzer, with only productive sequences retained. To calculate clonality, Shannon entropy was normalized by log2 of the number of productive unique sequences and then subtracted from one. Public and private clones were assessed among the 100 most prevalent clones of each patient and control. Clones were defined as Susac-specific when absent from the healthy and MS cohorts, from approximately 1,100 published viral clones and from other ImmuneACCESS disease sequences. TCRdb reworked the public reads: Q25 trimming with fastp, MiXCR clone assembly, productive beta chains retained. Rows with a matching CDR3 protein are joined into one entry that keeps the most common DNA and genes. The V and J calls here are based on TCRdb, not the publication. In all, the sample holds roughly 80,000 distinct CDR3 sequences, and 90% to 95% of those were seen once. The top ten clones comprise about 0.52% of the sample.

Sequencing input: CD8+ T cells from PBMCs. This TCR was recovered from a human donor with multiple sclerosis.

The CDR3 amino acid sequence is: CASSVGQNEQYF. The nucleotide sequence is given as TGTGCCAGCAGCGTAGGACAGAACGAGCAGTACTTC. The sequence is built from TRBV9 and TRBJ2-7; a weak D assignment points to TRBD1 (5 bases agree). Spanning cysteine to phenylalanine, the CDR3 consists of 12 amino acids. Only CDR3 DNA remains: 36 bases, in frame from the first base. Trimming at the junction amounts to 0 bases on V and 5 bases on J, and the germline ends lie 6 bases apart. CDR1 and CDR2 are read off the germline V gene as SGDLS and YYNGEE.